These T cell receptor beta chains were read from a single sample in a study of T cells in Graves' hyperthyroidism and ophthalmopathy. Each CDR3 protein is one row after TCRdb ran MiXCR on the multiplex PCR reads. Among about 480,000 distinct CDR3 sequences, 14% were seen once, and the ten largest hold 17%. Source material: blood. These TCRs come from a woman younger than 35 with Graves' hyperthyroidism. Both conserved end residues are trimmed from each CDR3. Each record gives: J gene, V gene, CDR3 length, CDR3 protein.

J gene: TRBJ1-1; V gene: TRBV7-9; CDR3 length: 13; CDR3 protein: ASSLGGAMGTEAF
J gene: TRBJ2-5; V gene: TRBV13; CDR3 length: 11; CDR3 protein: ASSISLQETQY
J gene: TRBJ2-1; V gene: TRBV20-1; CDR3 length: 13; CDR3 protein: SAKEREGRSLGQF
J gene: TRBJ2-2; V gene: TRBV19; CDR3 length: 12; CDR3 protein: ASSESPNTGELF
J gene: TRBJ1-5; V gene: TRBV24-1; CDR3 length: 12; CDR3 protein: ATSKGGLRQPQH
J gene: TRBJ1-2; V gene: TRBV2; CDR3 length: 9; CDR3 protein: AIWASGGYT
J gene: TRBJ2-2; V gene: TRBV7-3; CDR3 length: 13; CDR3 protein: ASSSKTGGPGELF
J gene: TRBJ2-7; V gene: TRBV10-3; CDR3 length: 13; CDR3 protein: AISESKARNYEQY
J gene: TRBJ2-1; V gene: TRBV5-5; CDR3 length: 14; CDR3 protein: ASSSRPPNSYNEQF
J gene: TRBJ2-7; V gene: TRBV2; CDR3 length: 9; CDR3 protein: ASQSTYEQY
J gene: TRBJ2-3; V gene: TRBV19; CDR3 length: 15; CDR3 protein: ASSINLRGQGSDTQY
J gene: TRBJ2-7; V gene: TRBV2; CDR3 length: 10; CDR3 protein: ASSENIGEQY
J gene: TRBJ1-1; V gene: TRBV5-1; CDR3 length: 14; CDR3 protein: ASSPGQEARNTEAF
J gene: TRBJ2-2; V gene: TRBV29-1; CDR3 length: 12; CDR3 protein: SAMGWARTGELF
J gene: TRBJ2-1; V gene: TRBV19; CDR3 length: 12; CDR3 protein: AIGRASTYNEQF
J gene: TRBJ1-6; V gene: TRBV20-1; CDR3 length: 13; CDR3 protein: SARDIQGLKSPLH
J gene: TRBJ2-1; V gene: TRBV2; CDR3 length: 16; CDR3 protein: AHSKLGGGPSSYNEQF
J gene: TRBJ1-2; V gene: TRBV5-1; CDR3 length: 12; CDR3 protein: ASSFSGQVSGYT
J gene: TRBJ2-1; V gene: TRBV9; CDR3 length: 13; CDR3 protein: ASSDDIGYHNEQF
J gene: TRBJ2-7; V gene: TRBV6-2/TRBV6-3; CDR3 length: 9; CDR3 protein: ASRREAEQY